The 18 T cell receptor beta chains in this list originate from one sample, sequenced in a study of identifying expanded T cells in peripheral blood. Assay used: immunoSEQ multiplex PCR; TCRdb lists only in-frame clones, some missing. The repertoire has some 100,000 clones, 70% to 90% of them found once; the top ten carry 17%. Specimen: blood. All receptors derive from a person aged 18-70 years in good health.

The genes are TRBV11-2 and TRBJ1-6; tentatively, D is TRBD1 (6 bases). The length of the CDR3 is 14 residues. The germline V gene has CDR1 SGHAT and CDR2 FQNNGV. V was pared by 6 bases and J by 5 bases, with 11 bases between. Here the CDR3 DNA reads TGTGCCAGCAGTCGGACAGCCGATAATTCACCCCTCCACTTT. As protein: CASSRTADNSPLHF.

The V and J genes are TRBV4-3 and TRBJ1-6; D remains ambiguous. V lost 3 bases and J lost 0, with 12 bases in between. The CDR3 is made up of 17 amino acids. CDR1 LGHNA and CDR2 YSLEER come from the germline V gene. The CDR3 DNA is TGCGCCAGCAGCCAGTATACCGAGACCTCCTATAATTCACCCCTCCACTTT. Its translation: CASSQYTETSYNSPLHF.

The chain recombines TRBV4-1 with TRBJ2-3; D not resolved. The CDR3 sequence is 13 residues long. CDR1 is MGHRA, CDR2 YSYEKL, per germline. Trimming shortened V by 0 bases and J by 8 bases, and 9 bases separated the two germline ends. CDR3 region: CASSQDWLGTQYF. As DNA, the CDR3 is TGCGCCAGCAGCCAAGATTGGCTTGGTACGCAGTATTTT.

Here the CDR3 reads CASSTADTQYF. DNA for the CDR3: TGTGCCAGCAGCACGGCGGATACGCAGTATTTT. J is TRBJ2-3 and V is TRBV27, with D unclear. The V end lost 6 bases, the J end lost 6 bases, and 7 bases lay between the germline ends. This CDR3 comprises 11 residues. Germline lookup yields CDR1 MNHEY and CDR2 SMNVEV (reference sequence).

This sequence joins TRBV30 and TRBJ2-1; tentative D call: TRBD1 (5 bases). The CDR3 extends over 13 amino acids. Germline loops: CDR1 GTSNPN, CDR2 SVGIG (reference sequence). Trimming pared 0 bases from V and 11 bases from J, leaving 14 bases between. CDR3 protein: CAWSVGETVKQFF. CDR3 coding DNA: TGTGCCTGGAGTGTAGGGGAAACTGTGAAGCAGTTCTTC.

The chain carries TRBV6-1 and TRBJ1-1; D uncertain. This CDR3 region has 13 residues. V was cut by 5 bases and J by 1 base, with 8 bases left in between. Looked up from germline, CDR1 is MNHNS and CDR2 is SASEGT. CDR3 in DNA: TGTGCCAGCAGTATTTTCCAGAACACTGAAGCTTTCTTT. Amino acids: CASSIFQNTEAFF.

The chain couples TRBV27 to TRBJ1-3, with 9 bases identical to TRBD1. The J segment lost 4 bases and the V segment lost 4 bases, leaving 11 bases of the junction unmatched. The CDR3 has 17 residues. Germline V lookup: CDR1 MNHEY, CDR2 SMNVEV (reference sequence). CDR3 residues: CASSSMDRGLEGNTIYF. CDR3 DNA: TGTGCCAGCAGTTCCATGGACAGGGGTCTGGAAGGAAACACCATATATTTT.

The chain employs TRBV29-1 and TRBJ2-1; no reliable D call. The V and J ends lost 3 bases and 9 bases respectively, with 9 bases between them. This CDR3 spans 11 amino acids. The V gene's germline CDR1 is SQVTM and CDR2 ANQGSEA. For the CDR3, the DNA is TGCAGCGTTGAGGTGTGGGGTGAGCAGTTCTTC. It yields the protein CSVEVWGEQFF.

CDR3 loop: CASSPPYGTTGTSGCSYNEQFF. In DNA, the CDR3 is TGTGCCAGCAGTCCACCTTACGGGACTACCGGGACTAGCGGTTGCTCCTACAATGAGCAGTTCTTC. The chain employs TRBV27 and TRBJ2-1, with 11 bases identical to TRBD2. The V gene end was trimmed by 5 bases and the J gene end by 0 bases; junction bases not matched to a gene: 21. Germline-derived CDR1 and CDR2 are MNHEY and SMNVEV (reference sequence). This CDR3 is built from 22 residues.

A remark on this clone: The identical CDR3 is also encoded by other nucleotide sequences in the sample. The chain couples TRBV5-6 to TRBJ2-2, with D possibly matching TRBD1 (5 bases). Trimming took 3 bases from V and 0 from J, leaving 6 bases between them. The CDR3 totals 14 residues. Germline lookup yields CDR1 SGHDT and CDR2 YYEEEE. The DNA of the CDR3 is TGTGCCAGCAGCTGGGGCTCGAACACCGGGGAGCTGTTTTTT. As protein: CASSWGSNTGELFF. The full variable domain, its missing parts supplied by reference TRBV5-6 and TRBJ2-2, is DAGVTQSPTHLIKTRGQQVTLRCSPKSGHDTVSWYQQALGQGPQFIFQYYEEEERQRGNFPDRFSGHQFPNYSSELNVNALLLGDSALYLCASSWGSNTGELFFGEGSRLTVL.

The chain has TRBV27 and TRBJ2-1; 9 nucleotides agree with TRBD1. Losses at the gene ends were 6 bases for V and 7 bases for J; bases not matched to a gene: 7. Germline V gene data show CDR1 as MNHEY and CDR2 as SMNVEV (reference sequence). The CDR3 is 14 residues long. This CDR3 is CASSGTGRDNEQFF. The CDR3 region has the DNA TGTGCCAGCAGCGGGACAGGGAGGGATAATGAGCAGTTCTTC.

The chain uses TRBV15 and TRBJ1-5; maybe TRBD1 (6 bases). Trimming pared 3 bases from V and 5 bases from J, leaving 14 bases between. This CDR3 has 15 residues. Germline V gene sequence: CDR1 LNHNV, CDR2 YYDKDF (reference sequence). The CDR3 DNA reads as TGTGCCACCAGCAGCCCGGGACATTCGGATCAGCCCCAGCATTTT. Residues: CATSSPGHSDQPQHF. The variable domain in full, with the rest retrieved from reference TRBV15 and TRBJ1-5, is DAMVIQNPRYQVTQFGKPVTLSCSQTLNHNVMYWYQQKSSQAPKLLFHYYDKDFNNEADTPDNFQSRRPNTSFCFLDIRSPGLGDTAMYLCATSSPGHSDQPQHFGDGTRLSIL.

The genes are TRBV2 and TRBJ2-7, with 8 nucleotides matching TRBD1. Germline V CDR1 and CDR2: SNHLY, FYNNEI. The CDR3 is 13 residues long. J lost 6 bases, V lost 5 bases, and 6 bases had no gene match. CDR3 region: CASSRWTGSEQYF. CDR3 nucleotides: TGTGCCAGCAGTCGGTGGACAGGGAGCGAGCAGTACTTC.

In its sample, this clone was seen once. The rearrangement joins TRBV6-5 to TRBJ2-5; D is ambiguous. The CDR3 length is 12 residues. Germline V CDR1 and CDR2: MNHEY, SVGAGI. With 5 bases removed from V and 5 bases from J, the gap between germline ends came to 9 bases. This chain's CDR3 is CASSQFRETQYF. As DNA, the CDR3 is TGTGCCAGCAGTCAGTTCCGGGAGACCCAGTACTTC.

The chain carries TRBV6-5 and TRBJ1-2, with unresolved D. This CDR3 is built from 15 residues. Per germline, CDR1 MNHEY and CDR2 SVGAGI. V lost 0 bases to trimming and J lost 0 bases, with 8 bases between them. The CDR3 reads CASSYSPLANYGYTF. The CDR3 coding sequence is TGTGCCAGCAGTTACTCGCCCCTTGCTAACTATGGCTACACCTTC.

Here the CDR3 reads CASSLLGLGAFF. CDR3 DNA sequence: TGTGCCAGCAGTTTACTCGGGCTGGGGGCTTTCTTT. The J gene is TRBJ1-1, the V gene TRBV28; D not resolved. Trimming left V 2 bases short and J 11 bases short, with 12 bases between. The CDR3 runs 12 residues. Germline CDR1 reads MDHEN; CDR2 reads SYDVKM. The full variable domain, in which reference TRBV28 and TRBJ1-1 provide the parts outside the CDR3, is DVKVTQSSRYLVKRTGEKVFLECVQDMDHENMFWYRQDPGLGLRLIYFSYDVKMKEKGDIPEGYSVSREKKERFSLILESASTNQTSMYLCASSLLGLGAFFGQGTRLTVV.

The rearrangement links TRBV10-3 to TRBJ2-2; TRBD1 might be the D (5 bases). Germline loops: CDR1 ENHRY, CDR2 SYGVKD. Between the trimmed V and J ends, which lost 2 bases and 0 bases, there was a span of 13 bases. There are 17 residues in the CDR3. The CDR3 protein is CAISEPQGSANTGELFF. DNA of the CDR3: TGTGCCATCAGTGAGCCTCAGGGTTCGGCGAACACCGGGGAGCTGTTTTTT.

The V and J genes are TRBV12-2 and TRBJ1-2. TRBV12-2 is termed a pseudogene. The CDR3 spans 15 residues. CDR3 nucleotide sequence: TGTGCAAGTCGCTTTCACGGATGGAGGGTCTATGGCTACACCTTC. This gives the protein CASRFHGWRVYGYTF.